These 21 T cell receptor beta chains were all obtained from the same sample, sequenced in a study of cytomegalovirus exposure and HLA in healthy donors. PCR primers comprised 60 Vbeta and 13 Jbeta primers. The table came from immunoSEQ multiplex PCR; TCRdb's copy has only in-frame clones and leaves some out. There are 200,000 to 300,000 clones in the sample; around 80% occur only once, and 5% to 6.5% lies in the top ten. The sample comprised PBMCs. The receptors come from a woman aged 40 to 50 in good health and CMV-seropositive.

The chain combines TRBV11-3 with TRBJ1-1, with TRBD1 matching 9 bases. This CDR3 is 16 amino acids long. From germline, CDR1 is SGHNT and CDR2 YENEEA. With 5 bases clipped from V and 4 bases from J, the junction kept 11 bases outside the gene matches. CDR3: CASSIKGTGRTTEAFF. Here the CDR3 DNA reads TGTGCCAGCAGCATCAAAGGGACAGGGAGGACCACTGAAGCTTTCTTT.

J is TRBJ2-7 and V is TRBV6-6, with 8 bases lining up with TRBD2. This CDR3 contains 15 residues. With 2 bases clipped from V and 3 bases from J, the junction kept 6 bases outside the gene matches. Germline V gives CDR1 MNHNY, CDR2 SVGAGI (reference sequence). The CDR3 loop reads CASSYGAGGSYEQYF. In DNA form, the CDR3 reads TGTGCCAGCAGTTACGGGGCGGGAGGAAGCTACGAGCAGTACTTC.

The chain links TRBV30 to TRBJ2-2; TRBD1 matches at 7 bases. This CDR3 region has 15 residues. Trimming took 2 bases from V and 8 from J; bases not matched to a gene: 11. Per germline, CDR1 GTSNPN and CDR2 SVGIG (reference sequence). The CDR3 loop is CAWSPGQAVVGELFF. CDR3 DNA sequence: TGTGCCTGGAGTCCCGGACAGGCTGTTGTAGGGGAGCTGTTTTTT. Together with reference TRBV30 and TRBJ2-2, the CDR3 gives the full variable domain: SQTIHQWPATLVQPVGSPLSLECTVEGTSNPNLYWYRQAAGRGLQLLFYSVGIGQISSEVPQNLSASRPQDRQFILSSKKLLLSDSGFYLCAWSPGQAVVGELFFGEGSRLTVL.

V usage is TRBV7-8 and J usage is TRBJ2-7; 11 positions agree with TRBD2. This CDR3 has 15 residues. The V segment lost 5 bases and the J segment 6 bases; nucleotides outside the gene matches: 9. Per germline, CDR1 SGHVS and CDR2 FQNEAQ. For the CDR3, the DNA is TGTGCCAGCAGCAGTACTAGCGGGAGTGGGGGCGAGCAGTACTTC. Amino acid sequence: CASSSTSGSGGEQYF.

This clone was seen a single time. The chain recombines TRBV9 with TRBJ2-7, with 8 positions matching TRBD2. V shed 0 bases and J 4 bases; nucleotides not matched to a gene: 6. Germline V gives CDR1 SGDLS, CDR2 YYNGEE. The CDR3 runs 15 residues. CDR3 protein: CASSVGWASGYEQYF. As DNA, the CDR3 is TGTGCCAGCAGCGTAGGCTGGGCTAGCGGGTACGAGCAGTACTTC.

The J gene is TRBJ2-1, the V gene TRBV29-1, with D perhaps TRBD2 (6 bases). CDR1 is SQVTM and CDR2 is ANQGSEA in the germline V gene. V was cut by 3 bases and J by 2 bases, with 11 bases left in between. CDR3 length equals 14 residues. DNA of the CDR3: TGCAGCGTTGAGAATCCGGGGGCCTACAATGAGCAGTTCTTC. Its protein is CSVENPGAYNEQFF.

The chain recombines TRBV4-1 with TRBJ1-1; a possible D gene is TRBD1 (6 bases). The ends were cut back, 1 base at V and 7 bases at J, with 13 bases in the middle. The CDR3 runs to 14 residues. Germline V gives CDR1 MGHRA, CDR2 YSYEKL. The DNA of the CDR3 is TGCGCCAGCAGCCAAGGGTGGGGGCAAAATGAAGCTTTCTTT. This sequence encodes CASSQGWGQNEAFF.

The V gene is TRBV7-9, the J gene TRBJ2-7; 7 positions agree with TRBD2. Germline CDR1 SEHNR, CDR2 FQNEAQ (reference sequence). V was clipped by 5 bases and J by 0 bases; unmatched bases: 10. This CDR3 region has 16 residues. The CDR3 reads CASSPGAGALSYEQYF. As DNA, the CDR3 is TGTGCCAGCAGCCCGGGTGCGGGAGCCCTCTCCTACGAGCAGTACTTC.

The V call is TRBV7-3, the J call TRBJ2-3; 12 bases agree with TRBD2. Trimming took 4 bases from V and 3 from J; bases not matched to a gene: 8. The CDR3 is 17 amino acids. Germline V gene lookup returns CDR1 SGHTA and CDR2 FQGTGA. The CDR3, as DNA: TGTGCCAGCAGCTCCCCTAGCGGGGGGGCCTGGACAGATACGCAGTATTTT. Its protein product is CASSSPSGGAWTDTQYF.

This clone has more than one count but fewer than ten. The CDR3 DNA is TGTGCCAGCAGCCCTAGGGCTAGCGGCTTGGGTAGGACCCAGTACTTC. Its protein product is CASSPRASGLGRTQYF. V usage is TRBV9 and J usage is TRBJ2-5; 7 nucleotides line up with TRBD2. The CDR3 is 16 amino acids. After removal of 4 bases from V and 7 bases from J, the junction contained 16 bases not matched to a gene. CDR1 SGDLS and CDR2 YYNGEE come from the germline V gene. The full variable domain, completed using reference TRBV9 and TRBJ2-5, is DSGVTQTPKHLITATGQRVTLRCSPRSGDLSVYWYQQSLDQGLQFLIQYYNGEERAKGNILERFSAQQFPDLHSELNLSSLELGDSALYFCASSPRASGLGRTQYFGPGTRLLVL.

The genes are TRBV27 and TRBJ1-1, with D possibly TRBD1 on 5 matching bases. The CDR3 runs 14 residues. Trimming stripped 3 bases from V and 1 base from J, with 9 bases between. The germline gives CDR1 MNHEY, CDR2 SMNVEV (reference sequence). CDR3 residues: CASSFSTANTEAFF. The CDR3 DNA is TGTGCCAGCAGTTTTTCGACAGCGAACACTGAAGCTTTCTTT.

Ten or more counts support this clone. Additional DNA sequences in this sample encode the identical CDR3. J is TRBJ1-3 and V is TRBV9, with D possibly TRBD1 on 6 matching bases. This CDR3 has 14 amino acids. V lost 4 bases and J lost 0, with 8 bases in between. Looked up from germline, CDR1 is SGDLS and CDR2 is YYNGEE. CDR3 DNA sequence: TGTGCCAGCAGCCCCAGGGGCTCTGGAAACACCATATATTTT. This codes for CASSPRGSGNTIYF.

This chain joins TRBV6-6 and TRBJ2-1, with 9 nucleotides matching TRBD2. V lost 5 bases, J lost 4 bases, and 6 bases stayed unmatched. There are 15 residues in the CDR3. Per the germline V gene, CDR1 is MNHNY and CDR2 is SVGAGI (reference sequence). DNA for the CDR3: TGTGCCAGCAGTCCACTAGCGGGTTCATACAATGAGCAGTTCTTC. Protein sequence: CASSPLAGSYNEQFF.

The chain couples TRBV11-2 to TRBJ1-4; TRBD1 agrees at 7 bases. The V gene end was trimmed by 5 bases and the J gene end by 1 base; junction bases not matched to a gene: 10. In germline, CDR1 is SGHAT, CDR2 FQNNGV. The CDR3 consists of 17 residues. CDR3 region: CASSLGGLRRTNEKLFF. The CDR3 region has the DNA TGTGCCAGCAGCCTAGGGGGCCTCCGAAGAACTAATGAAAAACTGTTTTTT.

The CDR3: CASSLEGPGEQYF. CDR3 nucleotide sequence: TGTGCCAGCAGCTTGGAGGGGCCGGGGGAGCAGTACTTC. The rearrangement joins TRBV11-3 to TRBJ2-7; a weak D match, TRBD2 (6 bases). Germline values: CDR1 SGHNT, CDR2 YENEEA. V was trimmed by 3 bases and J by 7 bases, leaving 13 bases between them. The CDR3 totals 13 residues.

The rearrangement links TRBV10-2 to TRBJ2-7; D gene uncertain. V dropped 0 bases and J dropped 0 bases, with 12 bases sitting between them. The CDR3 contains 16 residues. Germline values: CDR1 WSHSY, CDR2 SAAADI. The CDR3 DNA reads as TGCGCCAGCAGTGAGTCGCACTTGTTGAGCTCCTACGAGCAGTACTTC. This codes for CASSESHLLSSYEQYF.

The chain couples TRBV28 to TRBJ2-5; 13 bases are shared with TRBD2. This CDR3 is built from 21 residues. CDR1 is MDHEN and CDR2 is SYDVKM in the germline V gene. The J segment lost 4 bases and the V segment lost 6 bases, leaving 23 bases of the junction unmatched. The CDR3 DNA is TGTGCCAGCAGCACAGGGCGCAGGACTAGCGGGAGTAGTCGAGTGAGAGAGACCCAGTACTTC. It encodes CASSTGRRTSGSSRVRETQYF. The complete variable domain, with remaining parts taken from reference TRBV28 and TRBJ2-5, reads DVKVTQSSRYLVKRTGEKVFLECVQDMDHENMFWYRQDPGLGLRLIYFSYDVKMKEKGDIPEGYSVSREKKERFSLILESASTNQTSMYLCASSTGRRTSGSSRVRETQYFGPGTRLLVL.

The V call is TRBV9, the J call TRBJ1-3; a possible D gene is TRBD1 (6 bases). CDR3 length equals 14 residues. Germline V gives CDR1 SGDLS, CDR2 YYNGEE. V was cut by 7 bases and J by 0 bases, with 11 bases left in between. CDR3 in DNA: TGTGCCAGCGGGGGGGCCTACTCTGGAAACACCATATATTTT. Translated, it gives CASGGAYSGNTIYF.

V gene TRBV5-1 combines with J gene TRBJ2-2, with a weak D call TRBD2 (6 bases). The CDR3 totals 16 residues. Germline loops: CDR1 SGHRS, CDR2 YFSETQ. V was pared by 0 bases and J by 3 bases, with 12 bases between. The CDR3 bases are TGCGCCAGCAGCTTGGCCCAGGGCGGGGACACCGGGGAGCTGTTTTTT. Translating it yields CASSLAQGGDTGELFF. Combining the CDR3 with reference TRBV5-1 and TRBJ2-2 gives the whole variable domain KAGVTQTPRYLIKTRGQQVTLSCSPISGHRSVSWYQQTPGQGLQFLFEYFSETQRNKGNFPGRFSGRQFSNSRSEMNVSTLELGDSALYLCASSLAQGGDTGELFFGEGSRLTVL.

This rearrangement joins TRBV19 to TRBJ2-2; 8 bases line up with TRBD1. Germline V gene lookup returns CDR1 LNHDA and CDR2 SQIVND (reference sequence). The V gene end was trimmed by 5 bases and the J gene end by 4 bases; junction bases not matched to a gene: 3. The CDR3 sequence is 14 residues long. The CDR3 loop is CASSDRGGTGELFF. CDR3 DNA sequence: TGTGCCAGTAGTGACAGGGGAGGCACCGGGGAGCTGTTTTTT.

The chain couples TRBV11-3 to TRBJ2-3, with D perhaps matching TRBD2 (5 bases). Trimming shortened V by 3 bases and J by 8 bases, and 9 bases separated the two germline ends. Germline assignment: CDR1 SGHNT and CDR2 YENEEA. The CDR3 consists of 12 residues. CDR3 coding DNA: TGTGCCAGCAGCTTCAGCGGTGGTACGCAGTATTTT. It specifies CASSFSGGTQYF.